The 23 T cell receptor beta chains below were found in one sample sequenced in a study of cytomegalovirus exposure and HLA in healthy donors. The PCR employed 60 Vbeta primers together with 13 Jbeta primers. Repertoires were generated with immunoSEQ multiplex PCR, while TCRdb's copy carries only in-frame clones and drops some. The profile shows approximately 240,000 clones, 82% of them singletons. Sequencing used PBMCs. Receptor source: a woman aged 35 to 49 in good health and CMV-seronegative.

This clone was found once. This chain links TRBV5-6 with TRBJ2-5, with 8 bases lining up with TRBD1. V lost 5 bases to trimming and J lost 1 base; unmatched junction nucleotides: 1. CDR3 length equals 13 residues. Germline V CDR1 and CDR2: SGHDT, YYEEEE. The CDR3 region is CASRGTGQETQYF. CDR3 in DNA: TGTGCCAGCAGGGGGACAGGCCAAGAGACCCAGTACTTC.

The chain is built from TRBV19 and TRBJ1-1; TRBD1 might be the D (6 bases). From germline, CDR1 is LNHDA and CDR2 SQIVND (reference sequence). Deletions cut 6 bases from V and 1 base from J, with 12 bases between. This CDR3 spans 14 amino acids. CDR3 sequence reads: CASRQGEGNTEAFF. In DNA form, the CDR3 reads TGTGCCAGTAGACAGGGAGAAGGGAACACTGAAGCTTTCTTT. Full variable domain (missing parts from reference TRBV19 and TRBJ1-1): DGGITQSPKYLFRKEGQNVTLSCEQNLNHDAMYWYRQDPGQGLRLIYYSQIVNDFQKGDIAEGYSVSREKKESFPLTVTSAQKNPTAFYLCASRQGEGNTEAFFGQGTRLTVV.

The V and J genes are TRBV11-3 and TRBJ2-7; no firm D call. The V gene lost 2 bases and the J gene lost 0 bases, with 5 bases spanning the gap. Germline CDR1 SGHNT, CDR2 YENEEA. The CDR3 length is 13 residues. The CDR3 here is CASSLSSSYEQYF. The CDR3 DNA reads TGTGCCAGCAGCTTATCTAGCTCCTACGAGCAGTACTTC.

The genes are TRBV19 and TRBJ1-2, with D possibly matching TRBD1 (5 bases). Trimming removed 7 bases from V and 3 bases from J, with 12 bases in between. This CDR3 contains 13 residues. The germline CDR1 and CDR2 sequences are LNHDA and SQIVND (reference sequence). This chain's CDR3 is CASTLQAHYGYTF. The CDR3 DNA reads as TGTGCCAGTACCCTACAGGCGCACTATGGCTACACCTTC.

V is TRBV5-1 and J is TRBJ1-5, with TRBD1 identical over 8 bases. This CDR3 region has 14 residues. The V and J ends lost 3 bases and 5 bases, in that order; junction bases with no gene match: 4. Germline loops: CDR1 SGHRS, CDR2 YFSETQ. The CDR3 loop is CASSWAGGDQPQHF. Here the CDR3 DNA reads TGCGCCAGCAGCTGGGCAGGGGGCGATCAGCCCCAGCATTTT. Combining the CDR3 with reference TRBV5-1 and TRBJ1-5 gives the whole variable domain KAGVTQTPRYLIKTRGQQVTLSCSPISGHRSVSWYQQTPGQGLQFLFEYFSETQRNKGNFPGRFSGRQFSNSRSEMNVSTLELGDSALYLCASSWAGGDQPQHFGDGTRLSIL.

The CDR3 reads CASSVQGAWGYTF. The CDR3 nucleotides are TGTGCCAGCAGCGTTCAGGGGGCCTGGGGCTACACCTTC. The chain is built from TRBV9 and TRBJ1-2, with 8 bases identical to TRBD1. In germline, CDR1 is SGDLS, CDR2 YYNGEE. The CDR3 is 13 residues long. V dropped 2 bases and J dropped 8; count of bases not matched to a gene: 5.

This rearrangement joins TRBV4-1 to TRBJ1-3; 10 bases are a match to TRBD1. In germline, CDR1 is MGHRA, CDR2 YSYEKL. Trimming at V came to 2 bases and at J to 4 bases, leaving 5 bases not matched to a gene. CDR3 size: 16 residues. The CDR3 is CASSQTDRGPGNTIYF. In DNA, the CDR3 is TGCGCCAGCAGCCAAACCGACAGGGGGCCCGGAAACACCATATATTTT.

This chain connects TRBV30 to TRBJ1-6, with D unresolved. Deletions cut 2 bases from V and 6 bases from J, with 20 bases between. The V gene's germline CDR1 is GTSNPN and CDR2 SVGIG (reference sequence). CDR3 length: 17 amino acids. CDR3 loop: CAWSPNNAWASNSPLHF. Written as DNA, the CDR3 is TGTGCCTGGAGTCCGAACAACGCGTGGGCCAGTAATTCACCCCTCCACTTT.

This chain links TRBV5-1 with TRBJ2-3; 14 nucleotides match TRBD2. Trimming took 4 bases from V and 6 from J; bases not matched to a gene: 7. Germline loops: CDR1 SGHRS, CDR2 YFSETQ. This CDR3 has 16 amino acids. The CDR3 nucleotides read TGCGCCAGCAGCCGGGGACTAGCGGGGGCGGGGGATACGCAGTATTTT. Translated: CASSRGLAGAGDTQYF.

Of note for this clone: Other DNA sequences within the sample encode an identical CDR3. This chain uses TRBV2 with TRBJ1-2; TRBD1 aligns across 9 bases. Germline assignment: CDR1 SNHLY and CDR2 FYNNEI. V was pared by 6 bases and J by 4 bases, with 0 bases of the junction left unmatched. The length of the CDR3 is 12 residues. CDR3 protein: CASRDRGYGYTF. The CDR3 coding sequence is TGTGCCAGCAGGGACAGGGGCTATGGCTACACCTTC.

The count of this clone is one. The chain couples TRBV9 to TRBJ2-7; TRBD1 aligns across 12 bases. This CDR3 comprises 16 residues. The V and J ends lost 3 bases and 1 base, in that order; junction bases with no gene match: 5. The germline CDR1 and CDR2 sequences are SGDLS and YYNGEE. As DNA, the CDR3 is TGTGCCAGCAGCGCCGGGACAGGGGGCGTATCCTACGAGCAGTACTTC. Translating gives CASSAGTGGVSYEQYF.

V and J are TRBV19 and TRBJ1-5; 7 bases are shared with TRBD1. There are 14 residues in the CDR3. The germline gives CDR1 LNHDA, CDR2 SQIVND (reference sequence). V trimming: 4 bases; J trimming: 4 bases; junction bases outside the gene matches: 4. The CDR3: CASSTRGINQPQHF. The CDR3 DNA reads TGTGCCAGTAGTACCAGGGGGATTAATCAGCCCCAGCATTTT.

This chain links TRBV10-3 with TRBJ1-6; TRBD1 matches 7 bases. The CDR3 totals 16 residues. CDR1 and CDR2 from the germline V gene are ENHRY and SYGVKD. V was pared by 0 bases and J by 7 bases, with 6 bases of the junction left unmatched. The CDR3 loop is CAISESIMGQNSPLHF. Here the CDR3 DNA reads TGTGCCATCAGTGAGTCGATCATGGGACAGAATTCACCCCTCCACTTT.

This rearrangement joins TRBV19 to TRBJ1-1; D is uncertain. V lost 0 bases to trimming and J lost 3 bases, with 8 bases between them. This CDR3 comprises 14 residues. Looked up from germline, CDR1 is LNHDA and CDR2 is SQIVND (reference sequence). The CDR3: CASSIDPRDTEAFF. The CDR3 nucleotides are TGTGCCAGTAGTATAGACCCCCGGGACACTGAAGCTTTCTTT.

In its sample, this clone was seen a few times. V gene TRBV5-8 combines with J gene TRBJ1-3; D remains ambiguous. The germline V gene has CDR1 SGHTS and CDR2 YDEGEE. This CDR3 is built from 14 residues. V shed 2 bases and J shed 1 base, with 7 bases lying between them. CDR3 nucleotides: TGTGCCAGCAGCTTCCTGACTTCTGGAAACACCATATATTTT. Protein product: CASSFLTSGNTIYF.

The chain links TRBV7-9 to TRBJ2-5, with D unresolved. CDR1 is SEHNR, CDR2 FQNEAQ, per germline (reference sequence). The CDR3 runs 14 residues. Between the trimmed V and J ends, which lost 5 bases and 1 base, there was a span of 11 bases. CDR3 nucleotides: TGTGCCAGCAGCGACCCGCGCGGCCAAGAGACCCAGTACTTC. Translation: CASSDPRGQETQYF.

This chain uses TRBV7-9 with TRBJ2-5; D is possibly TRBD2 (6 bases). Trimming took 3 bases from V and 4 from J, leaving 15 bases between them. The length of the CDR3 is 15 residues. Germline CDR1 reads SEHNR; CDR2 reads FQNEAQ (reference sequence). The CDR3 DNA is TGTGCCAGCAGCTTTTACCGGGACGGGGGAGAGACCCAGTACTTC. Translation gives CASSFYRDGGETQYF.

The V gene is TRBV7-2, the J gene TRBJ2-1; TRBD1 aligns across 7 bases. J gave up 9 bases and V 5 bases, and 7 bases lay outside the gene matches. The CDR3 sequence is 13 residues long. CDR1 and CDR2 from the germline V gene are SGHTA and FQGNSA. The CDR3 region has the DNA TGTGCCAGCAGCCTGGGACAGCAACGTGAGCAGTTCTTC. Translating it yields CASSLGQQREQFF.

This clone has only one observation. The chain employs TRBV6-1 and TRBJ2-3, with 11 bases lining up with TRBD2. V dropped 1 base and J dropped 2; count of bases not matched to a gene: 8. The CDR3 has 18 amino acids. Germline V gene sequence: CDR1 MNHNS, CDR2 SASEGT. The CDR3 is CASSEGRASGGFTDTQYF. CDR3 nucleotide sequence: TGTGCCAGCAGTGAAGGCCGGGCTAGCGGGGGGTTCACAGATACGCAGTATTTT.

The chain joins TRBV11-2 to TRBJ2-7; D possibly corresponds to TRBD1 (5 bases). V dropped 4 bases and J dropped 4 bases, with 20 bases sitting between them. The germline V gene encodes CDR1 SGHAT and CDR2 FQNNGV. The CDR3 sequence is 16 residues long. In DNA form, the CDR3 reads TGTGCCAGCAGCTATAGACAGACCGGTTTGGGGTACGAGCAGTACTTC. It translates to CASSYRQTGLGYEQYF.

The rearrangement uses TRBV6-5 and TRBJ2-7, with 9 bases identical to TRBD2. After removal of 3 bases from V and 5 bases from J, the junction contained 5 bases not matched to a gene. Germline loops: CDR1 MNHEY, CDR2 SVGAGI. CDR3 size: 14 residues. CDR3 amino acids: CASSYIAGGDEQYF. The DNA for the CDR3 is TGTGCCAGCAGTTATATTGCGGGGGGGGACGAGCAGTACTTC.

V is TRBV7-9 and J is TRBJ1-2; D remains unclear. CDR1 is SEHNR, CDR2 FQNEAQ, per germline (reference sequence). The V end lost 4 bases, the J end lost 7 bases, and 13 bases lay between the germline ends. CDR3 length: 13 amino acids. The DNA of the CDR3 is TGTGCCAGCAGCTGGAACGGGATCGGTGGCTACACCTTC. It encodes CASSWNGIGGYTF.

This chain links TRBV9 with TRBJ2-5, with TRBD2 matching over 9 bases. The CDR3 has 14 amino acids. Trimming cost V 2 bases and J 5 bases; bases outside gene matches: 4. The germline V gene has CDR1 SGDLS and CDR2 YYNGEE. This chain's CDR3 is CASSVGTSSETQYF. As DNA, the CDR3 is TGTGCCAGCAGCGTGGGGACTAGCTCGGAGACCCAGTACTTC.